This TCR beta chain came from a study of cytomegalovirus exposure and HLA in healthy donors. The table lists this clone with a few counts. The target antigen is unknown. The study's findings and limits: An analysis done earlier found most TCR beta V segments productive about 87% or about 30% of the time. TCR beta V- and J-gene trimming, according to a later analysis, was linked to a missense DCLRE1C variant.

PCR employed 60 Vbeta and 13 Jbeta primers. The protocol was immunoSEQ multiplex PCR, while the TCRdb copy is restricted to in-frame clones and leaves out a portion. The profile shows approximately 100,000 clones, 75% of them singletons. This clonotype was obtained from a man aged 35-49 years in good health and CMV-seronegative. Specimen: PBMCs.

CDR3 bases: TGTGCCAGCAGGCTTAGGGGTCTGGTCACTGAAGCTTTCTTT. Translated, it gives CASRLRGLVTEAFF. The chain employs TRBV6-5 and TRBJ1-1; TRBD1 might be the D (5 bases). CDR1 is MNHEY, CDR2 SVGAGI, per germline. The CDR3 consists of 14 residues. V dropped 6 bases and J dropped 4 bases, with 15 bases sitting between them.